These 28 T cell receptor beta chains originate from one sample sequenced in a study of blood T cell repertoires in COVID-19. Data came from immunoSEQ multiplex PCR; TCRdb stores just in-frame clones and leaves some out. The profile shows about 190,000 clones, approximately 79% of them singletons. Source material: peripheral blood. Receptor source: a man in his fifties or sixties with active or convalescent COVID-19.

This rearrangement joins TRBV7-8 to TRBJ2-2; D is possibly TRBD2 (6 bases). Trimming took 5 bases from V and 2 from J, leaving 21 bases between them. Germline V gene data show CDR1 as SGHVS and CDR2 as FQNEAQ. This CDR3 is built from 18 residues. CDR3: CASSPLPIAASNTGELFF. For the CDR3, the DNA is TGTGCCAGCAGCCCCCTGCCCATAGCGGCTAGCAACACCGGGGAGCTGTTTTTT.

The V call is TRBV7-2, the J call TRBJ2-1; 8 bases map to TRBD1. Trimming took 1 base from V and 3 from J; bases not matched to a gene: 2. There are 15 residues in the CDR3. The germline CDR1 and CDR2 sequences are SGHTA and FQGNSA. The CDR3 spells CASSLEGQVYNEQFF. DNA of the CDR3: TGTGCCAGCAGCTTAGAGGGACAGGTCTACAATGAGCAGTTCTTC. The full variable domain, completed using reference TRBV7-2 and TRBJ2-1, is GAGVSQSPSNKVTEKGKDVELRCDPISGHTALYWYRQSLGQGLEFLIYFQGNSAPDKSGLPSDRFSAERTGGSVSTLTIQRTQQEDSAVYLCASSLEGQVYNEQFFGPGTRLTVL.

The V call is TRBV18, the J call TRBJ2-3, with 12 bases lining up with TRBD2. Germline-derived CDR1 and CDR2 are KGHSH and LQKENI. With V trimmed by 2 bases and J by 2 bases, 2 bases remained unmatched. The CDR3 extends over 16 amino acids. CDR3 protein: CASSPWTSGNTDTQYF. The CDR3 nucleotides are TGTGCCAGCTCACCATGGACTAGCGGGAACACAGATACGCAGTATTTT.

This chain connects TRBV7-3 to TRBJ2-2, with 12 bases lining up with TRBD2. V gave up 4 bases and J gave up 4 bases; unmatched junction bases: 1. The CDR3 totals 15 residues. Germline V gene data show CDR1 as SGHTA and CDR2 as FQGTGA. DNA of the CDR3: TGTGCCAGCAGCTCGGGACTAGCGGGCACCGGGGAGCTGTTTTTT. This encodes CASSSGLAGTGELFF.

The chain employs TRBV28 and TRBJ2-1; 12 nucleotides align to TRBD2. The CDR3 has 17 residues. Unmatched junction bases numbered 9, after V lost 1 base and J lost 8 bases. Germline loops: CDR1 MDHEN, CDR2 SYDVKM. This chain's CDR3 is CASSLLLAGGGNYEQFF. The CDR3 DNA sequence: TGTGCCAGCAGTTTATTACTAGCGGGAGGTGGAAACTATGAGCAGTTCTTC.

This chain joins TRBV27 and TRBJ1-3, with 7 bases identical to TRBD1. Germline V CDR1 and CDR2: MNHEY, SMNVEV (reference sequence). The CDR3 has 19 amino acids. J lost 2 bases, V lost 5 bases, and 18 bases had no gene match. The CDR3 region has the DNA TGTGCCAGCAGTCCCTTAAGGCCCCCGAACAGGGGAACTGGAAACACCATATATTTT. It codes for CASSPLRPPNRGTGNTIYF.

This chain links TRBV5-1 with TRBJ1-2; D is uncertain. The CDR3 runs to 12 residues. Germline lookup yields CDR1 SGHRS and CDR2 YFSETQ. V lost 7 bases and J lost 6, with 13 bases in between. The CDR3 DNA reads as TGCGCCAGCGCAGTGTCCCGGGATGGCTACACCTTC. Translated, it gives CASAVSRDGYTF.

J is TRBJ2-2 and V is TRBV7-2, with TRBD2 as a possible D gene (6 bases). The V gene lost 0 bases and the J gene lost 6 bases, with 11 bases spanning the gap. The germline V gene encodes CDR1 SGHTA and CDR2 FQGNSA. This CDR3 comprises 15 residues. The CDR3 coding sequence is TGTGCCAGCAGCTTAGCTTGGGGGGTTGCCGGGGAGCTGTTTTTT. Its translation is CASSLAWGVAGELFF.

Only a few counts were recorded for this clone. The V call is TRBV5-1, the J call TRBJ2-7; D remains ambiguous. The CDR3 contains 12 residues. V lost 0 bases and J 6 bases, leaving 7 bases between the germline ends. Germline V lookup: CDR1 SGHRS, CDR2 YFSETQ. The CDR3 DNA sequence: TGCGCCAGCAGCTTGGCAGATGCCGAGCAGTACTTC. Translation: CASSLADAEQYF.

The V gene is TRBV2, the J gene TRBJ2-2, with 13 bases that match TRBD2. Looked up from germline, CDR1 is SNHLY and CDR2 is FYNNEI. J lost 4 bases, V lost 6 bases, and 5 bases had no gene match. This CDR3 region has 16 residues. CDR3 sequence (DNA): TGTGCCAGCAGACGGACTAGCGGGAGCGTCACCGGGGAGCTGTTTTTT. This encodes CASRRTSGSVTGELFF.

V and J are TRBV5-1 and TRBJ2-2, with D perhaps matching TRBD2 (8 bases). Trimming removed 2 bases at V and 2 bases at J, with 16 bases between. The CDR3 runs to 17 residues. In germline, CDR1 is SGHRS, CDR2 YFSETQ. CDR3 nucleotides: TGCGCCAGCAGCTTATTTAGCGGGACAGCCAACACCGGGGAGCTGTTTTTT. This codes for CASSLFSGTANTGELFF.

The table lists this clone with a count of one. This chain links TRBV4-2 with TRBJ1-1, with 7 bases matching TRBD1. The CDR3 is 16 amino acids. Germline V gene sequence: CDR1 LGHNA, CDR2 YNFKEQ. The trim removed 1 base at V and 0 bases at J, leaving 5 bases unmatched. The DNA of the CDR3 is TGTGCCAGCAGCCAAGCCCTCGGGACAGTGAACACTGAAGCTTTCTTT. Amino acid sequence: CASSQALGTVNTEAFF.

The chain uses TRBV10-2 and TRBJ1-2, with unresolved D. CDR1 is WSHSY, CDR2 SAAADI, per germline. V was pared by 0 bases and J by 1 base, with 6 bases between. CDR3 length: 14 amino acids. The CDR3 spells CASSESPSNYGYTF. The CDR3 DNA reads TGCGCCAGCAGTGAGTCGCCCAGTAACTATGGCTACACCTTC.

The rearrangement uses TRBV27 and TRBJ2-7, with 8 bases that match TRBD2. The germline V gene has CDR1 MNHEY and CDR2 SMNVEV (reference sequence). The CDR3 contains 17 residues. The ends lost 6 bases at V and 2 bases at J; junction bases unmatched: 15. The CDR3: CASSPLLWSSGTYEQYF. The CDR3 DNA follows: TGTGCCAGCAGCCCCCTTTTGTGGAGTAGCGGGACCTACGAGCAGTACTTC.

The chain employs TRBV7-2 and TRBJ2-1; 9 bases align to TRBD2. The CDR3 consists of 15 residues. Germline values: CDR1 SGHTA, CDR2 FQGNSA. J was trimmed by 7 bases and V by 3 bases; bases with no gene match: 7. DNA for the CDR3: TGTGCCAGCAGCTTGTATGCGGGAGGGTCGAATGAGCAGTTCTTC. Encoded protein: CASSLYAGGSNEQFF.

The rearrangement joins TRBV28 to TRBJ2-7; 7 bases fit TRBD1. Germline V gene data show CDR1 as MDHEN and CDR2 as SYDVKM. J gave up 5 bases and V 6 bases, and 7 bases lay outside the gene matches. CDR3 length: 13 amino acids. CDR3: CASRTTGVHEQYF. The CDR3 DNA reads as TGTGCCAGCAGGACAACAGGGGTCCACGAGCAGTACTTC.

This clone came up once. The rearrangement links TRBV19 to TRBJ2-3; TRBD2 agrees at 12 bases. The V segment lost 4 bases and the J segment 4 bases; nucleotides outside the gene matches: 3. There are 15 residues in the CDR3. Looked up from germline, CDR1 is LNHDA and CDR2 is SQIVND (reference sequence). CDR3 region: CASSTGLAGSDTQYF. Written as DNA, the CDR3 is TGTGCCAGTAGTACCGGACTAGCGGGATCAGATACGCAGTATTTT.

V is TRBV18 and J is TRBJ1-5; tentative D call: TRBD1 (6 bases). CDR1 and CDR2 from the germline V gene are KGHSH and LQKENI. This CDR3 is built from 16 residues. Trimming stripped 2 bases from V and 2 bases from J, with 13 bases between. The CDR3 here is CASSPRQGSGNQPQHF. In DNA form, the CDR3 reads TGTGCCAGCTCACCAAGGCAGGGGAGCGGCAATCAGCCCCAGCATTTT.

This clone was seen more than once but under ten times. The rearrangement links TRBV18 to TRBJ1-5, with TRBD1 matching 8 bases. CDR1 is KGHSH and CDR2 is LQKENI in the germline V gene. The CDR3 has 15 residues. Trimming at V came to 4 bases and at J to 5 bases, leaving 7 bases not matched to a gene. The CDR3 spells CASSRGQGIYQPQHF. DNA of the CDR3: TGTGCCAGCTCACGAGGACAGGGCATTTATCAGCCCCAGCATTTT.

This clone was seen a single time. The CDR3, as DNA: TGTGCCAGTAGTAGGAGTCTTAGCGGGCAGGGGCGGGAGCAGTTCTTC. This sequence encodes CASSRSLSGQGREQFF. J is TRBJ2-1 and V is TRBV19; a possible D gene is TRBD2 (7 bases). CDR3 length equals 16 residues. Germline CDR1 and CDR2: LNHDA and SQIVND (reference sequence). V lost 4 bases and J 10 bases, leaving 23 bases between the germline ends.

The CDR3 region is CASGPGGNGYTF. The CDR3 nucleotides read TGTGCCAGCGGCCCGGGGGGAAATGGCTACACCTTC. The chain combines TRBV6-5 with TRBJ1-2, with D perhaps TRBD1 (5 bases). Trimming took off 8 bases at V and 6 bases at J, with 13 bases between the two ends. Germline V gene lookup returns CDR1 MNHEY and CDR2 SVGAGI. The length of the CDR3 is 12 residues.

This chain connects TRBV14 to TRBJ2-3, with 10 bases identical to TRBD1. Germline trimming cut 4 bases from V and 6 bases from J; bases unmatched to any gene: 10. Germline V gives CDR1 SGHDN, CDR2 FVKESK. The CDR3 has 16 amino acids. CDR3 sequence (DNA): TGTGCCAGCAGCCCCCAGACGACAGGGGGCGCGGATACGCAGTATTTT. As protein: CASSPQTTGGADTQYF.

This chain joins TRBV28 and TRBJ2-2; 11 bases match TRBD2. J gave up 3 bases and V 8 bases, and 5 bases lay outside the gene matches. CDR1 and CDR2 from the germline V gene are MDHEN and SYDVKM. The CDR3 is 15 residues long. In nucleotides, the CDR3 is TGTGCCAGCCCTACTAGCGGGAGACACACCGGGGAGCTGTTTTTT. Amino acids: CASPTSGRHTGELFF.

This clone showed up just once. The rearrangement links TRBV5-1 to TRBJ1-5; TRBD1 agrees at 11 bases. V shed 4 bases and J 8 bases; nucleotides not matched to a gene: 8. This CDR3 is 15 amino acids long. The germline V gene encodes CDR1 SGHRS and CDR2 YFSETQ. The CDR3, as DNA: TGCGCCAGCAGCCGGACAGGGGGCGCGGCAGAGCCCCAGCATTTT. Translating gives CASSRTGGAAEPQHF.

This clone appeared a single time. This chain connects TRBV5-4 to TRBJ2-1; 9 nucleotides agree with TRBD1. This CDR3 spans 16 amino acids. Trimming removed 1 base from V and 6 bases from J; junction bases left unmatched: 8. Germline V CDR1 and CDR2: SGHNT, YYREEE (reference sequence). CDR3 nucleotide sequence: TGTGCCAGCAGCTTGAGGGCCGGGACAGGGCCCAATGAGCAGTTCTTC. This gives the protein CASSLRAGTGPNEQFF.

The rearrangement links TRBV5-4 to TRBJ2-7, with 8 bases lining up with TRBD1. J was trimmed by 2 bases and V by 0 bases; bases with no gene match: 4. This CDR3 comprises 15 residues. CDR1 and CDR2 (germline): SGHNT, YYREEE (reference sequence). The CDR3 reads CASSLAAGGPYEQYF. The CDR3 DNA sequence: TGTGCCAGCAGCTTGGCGGCAGGGGGCCCCTACGAGCAGTACTTC.

The chain links TRBV5-1 to TRBJ2-5; the match to TRBD1 covers 9 bases. CDR3 length equals 15 residues. The germline V gene has CDR1 SGHRS and CDR2 YFSETQ. V lost 3 bases and J lost 5; bases outside the gene matches: 8. The CDR3 nucleotides read TGCGCCAGCAGCTCCGGACAGGGGAGATCGGAGACCCAGTACTTC. It specifies CASSSGQGRSETQYF.

In this sample, this clone turned up a few times. The V and J genes are TRBV11-3 and TRBJ2-1, with TRBD1 identical over 7 bases. Germline CDR1 reads SGHNT; CDR2 reads YENEEA. This CDR3 is built from 13 residues. J was trimmed by 13 bases and V by 1 base; bases with no gene match: 7. The CDR3 reads CASSLGRQGTQFF. CDR3 nucleotide sequence: TGTGCCAGCAGCTTAGGTCGACAGGGCACACAGTTCTTC.